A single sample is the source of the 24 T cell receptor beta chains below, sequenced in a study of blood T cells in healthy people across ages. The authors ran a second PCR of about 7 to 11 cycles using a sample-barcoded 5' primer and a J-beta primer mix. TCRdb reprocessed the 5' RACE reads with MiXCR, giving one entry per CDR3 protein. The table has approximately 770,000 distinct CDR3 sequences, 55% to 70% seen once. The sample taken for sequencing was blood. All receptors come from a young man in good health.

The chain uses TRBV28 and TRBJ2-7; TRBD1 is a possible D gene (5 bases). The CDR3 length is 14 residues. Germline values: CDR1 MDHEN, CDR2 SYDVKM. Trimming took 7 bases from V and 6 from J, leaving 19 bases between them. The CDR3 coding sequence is TGTGCCAGCACGAACTCGGGCAGGGTGGGCGAGCAGTACTTC. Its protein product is CASTNSGRVGEQYF.

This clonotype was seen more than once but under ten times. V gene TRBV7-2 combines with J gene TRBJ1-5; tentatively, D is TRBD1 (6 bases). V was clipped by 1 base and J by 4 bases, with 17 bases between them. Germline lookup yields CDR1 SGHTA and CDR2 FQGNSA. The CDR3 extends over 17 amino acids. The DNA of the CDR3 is TGTGCCAGCAGCTTAGACCTTTTTGGCAGGGGAAATCAGCCCCAGCATTTT. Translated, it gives CASSLDLFGRGNQPQHF.

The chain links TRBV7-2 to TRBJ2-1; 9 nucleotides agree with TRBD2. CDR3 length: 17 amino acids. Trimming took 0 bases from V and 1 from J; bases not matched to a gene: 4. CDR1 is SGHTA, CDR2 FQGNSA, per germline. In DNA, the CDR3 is TGTGCCAGCAGCTTAGCCGGGACTAGCAGGTCCTACAATGAGCAGTTCTTC. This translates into CASSLAGTSRSYNEQFF.

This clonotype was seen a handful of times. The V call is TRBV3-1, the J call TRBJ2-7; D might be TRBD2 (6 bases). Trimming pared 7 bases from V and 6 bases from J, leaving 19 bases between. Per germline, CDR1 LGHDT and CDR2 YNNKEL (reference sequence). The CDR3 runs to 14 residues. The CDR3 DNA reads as TGTGCCAGCAAAGCGGGCGGCTCAGGGAGCGAGCAGTACTTC. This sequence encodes CASKAGGSGSEQYF.

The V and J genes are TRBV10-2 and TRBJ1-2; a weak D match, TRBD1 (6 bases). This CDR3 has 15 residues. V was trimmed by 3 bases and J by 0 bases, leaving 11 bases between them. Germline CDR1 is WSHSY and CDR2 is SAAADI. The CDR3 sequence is CASSDRTETNYGYTF. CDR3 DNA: TGCGCCAGCAGTGATAGGACAGAAACTAACTATGGCTACACCTTC.

The CDR3 sequence is CSAPGRVSSYNEQFF. DNA for the CDR3: TGCAGTGCCCCGGGACGTGTAAGCTCCTACAATGAGCAGTTCTTC. The genes are TRBV20-1 and TRBJ2-1, with D perhaps being TRBD1 or TRBD2 (5 bases each). Germline CDR1 and CDR2: DFQATT and SNEGSKA (reference sequence). This CDR3 contains 15 residues. Trimming took 6 bases from V and 0 from J, leaving 15 bases between them.

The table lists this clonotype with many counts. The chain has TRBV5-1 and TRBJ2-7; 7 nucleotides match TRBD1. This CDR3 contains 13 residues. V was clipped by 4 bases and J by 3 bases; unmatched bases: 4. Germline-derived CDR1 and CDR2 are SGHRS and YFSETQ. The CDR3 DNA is TGCGCCAGCAGCAGGGACAGATTCTACGAGCAGTACTTC. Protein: CASSRDRFYEQYF. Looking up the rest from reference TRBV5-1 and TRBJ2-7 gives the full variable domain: KAGVTQTPRYLIKTRGQQVTLSCSPISGHRSVSWYQQTPGQGLQFLFEYFSETQRNKGNFPGRFSGRQFSNSRSEMNVSTLELGDSALYLCASSRDRFYEQYFGPGTRLTVT.

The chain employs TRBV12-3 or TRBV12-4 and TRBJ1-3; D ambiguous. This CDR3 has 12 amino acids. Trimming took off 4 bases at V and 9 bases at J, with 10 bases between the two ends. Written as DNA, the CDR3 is TGTGCCAGCAGTTCGCCGGCCTCCACCATATATTTT. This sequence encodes CASSSPASTIYF.

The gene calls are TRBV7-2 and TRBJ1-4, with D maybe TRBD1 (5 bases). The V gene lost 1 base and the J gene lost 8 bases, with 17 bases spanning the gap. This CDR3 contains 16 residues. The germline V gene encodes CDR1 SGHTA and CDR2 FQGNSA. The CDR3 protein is CASSLDVGQGSEKLFF. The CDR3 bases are TGTGCCAGCAGCTTAGACGTTGGGCAGGGAAGCGAAAAACTGTTTTTT.

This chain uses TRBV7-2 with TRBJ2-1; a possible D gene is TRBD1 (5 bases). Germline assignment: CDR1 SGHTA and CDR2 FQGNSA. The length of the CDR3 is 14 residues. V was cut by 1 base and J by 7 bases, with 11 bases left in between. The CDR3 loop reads CASSLGSGRNEQFF. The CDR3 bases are TGTGCCAGCAGCTTAGGTTCAGGGCGTAATGAGCAGTTCTTC.

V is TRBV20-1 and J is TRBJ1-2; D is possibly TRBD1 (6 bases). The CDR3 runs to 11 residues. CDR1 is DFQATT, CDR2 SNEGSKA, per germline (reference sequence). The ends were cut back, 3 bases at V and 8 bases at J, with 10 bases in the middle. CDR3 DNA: TGCAGTGCTAGGGGGGGCTTCGGCTACACCTTC. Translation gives CSARGGFGYTF.

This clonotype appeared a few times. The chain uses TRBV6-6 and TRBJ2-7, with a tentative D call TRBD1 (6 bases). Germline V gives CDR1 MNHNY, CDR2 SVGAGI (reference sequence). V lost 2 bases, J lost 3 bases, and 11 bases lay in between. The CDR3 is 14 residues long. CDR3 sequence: CASSYRQTGYEQYF. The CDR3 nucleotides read TGTGCCAGCAGTTACCGTCAGACAGGCTACGAGCAGTACTTC.

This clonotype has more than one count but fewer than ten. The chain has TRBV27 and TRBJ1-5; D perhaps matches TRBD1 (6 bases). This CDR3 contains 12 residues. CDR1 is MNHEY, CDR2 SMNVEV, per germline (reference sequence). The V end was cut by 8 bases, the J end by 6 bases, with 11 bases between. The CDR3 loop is CASCIRGQPQHF. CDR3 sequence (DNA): TGTGCCAGCTGTATCAGGGGTCAGCCCCAGCATTTT.

The DNA of the CDR3 is TGTGCCAGCAGCTCCGCTAGCGGGGGGGCGATAGATACGCAGTATTTT. It yields the protein CASSSASGGAIDTQYF. This chain joins TRBV7-2 and TRBJ2-3, with 12 bases lining up with TRBD2. J gave up 5 bases and V 4 bases, and 7 bases lay outside the gene matches. Germline V gene lookup returns CDR1 SGHTA and CDR2 FQGNSA. The CDR3 totals 16 residues.

The CDR3 is CASSLMTSGRLETQYF. CDR3 nucleotides: TGTGCCAGCAGCCTTATGACTAGCGGGAGGCTCGAGACCCAGTACTTC. V usage is TRBV6-2 or TRBV6-3 and J usage is TRBJ2-5; TRBD2 aligns across 13 bases. Germline loops: CDR1 MNHEY, CDR2 SVGEGT. The CDR3 loop spans 16 amino acids. The ends lost 6 bases at V and 5 bases at J; junction bases unmatched: 9.

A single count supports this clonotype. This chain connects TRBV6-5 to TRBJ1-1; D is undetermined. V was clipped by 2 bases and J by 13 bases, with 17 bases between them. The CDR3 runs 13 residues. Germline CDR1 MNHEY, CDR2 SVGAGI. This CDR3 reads CASSYGQYSLFFF. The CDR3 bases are TGTGCCAGCAGTTACGGCCAATACAGCTTATTTTTCTTT.

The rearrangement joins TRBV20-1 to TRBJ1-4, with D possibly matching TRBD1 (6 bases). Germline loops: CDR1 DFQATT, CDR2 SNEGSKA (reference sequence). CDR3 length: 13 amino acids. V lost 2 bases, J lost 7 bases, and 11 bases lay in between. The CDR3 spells CSARWQGSEKLFF. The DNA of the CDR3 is TGCAGTGCTAGATGGCAGGGGAGTGAAAAACTGTTTTTT.

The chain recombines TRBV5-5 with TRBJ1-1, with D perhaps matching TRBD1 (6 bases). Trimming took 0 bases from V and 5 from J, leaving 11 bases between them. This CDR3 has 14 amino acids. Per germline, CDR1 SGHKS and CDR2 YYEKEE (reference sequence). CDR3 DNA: TGTGCCAGCAGCTTGGCCCTGGGGGCGACTGAAGCTTTCTTT. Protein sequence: CASSLALGATEAFF.

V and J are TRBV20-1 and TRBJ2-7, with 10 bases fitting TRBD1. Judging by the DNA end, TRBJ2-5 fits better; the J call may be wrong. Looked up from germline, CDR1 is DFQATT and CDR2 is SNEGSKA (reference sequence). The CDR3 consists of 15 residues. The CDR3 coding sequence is TGCAGTGCCGCAGGCGACAGGGGGCGCAGAGAGACCCAGTACTTC. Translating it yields CSAAGDRGRRETQYF.

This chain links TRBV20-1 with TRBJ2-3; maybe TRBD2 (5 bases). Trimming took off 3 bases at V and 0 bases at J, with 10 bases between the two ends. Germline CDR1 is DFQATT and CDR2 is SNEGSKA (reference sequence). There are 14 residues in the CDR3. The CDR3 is CSARTPGSTDTQYF. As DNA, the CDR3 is TGCAGTGCTAGGACCCCGGGAAGCACAGATACGCAGTATTTT.

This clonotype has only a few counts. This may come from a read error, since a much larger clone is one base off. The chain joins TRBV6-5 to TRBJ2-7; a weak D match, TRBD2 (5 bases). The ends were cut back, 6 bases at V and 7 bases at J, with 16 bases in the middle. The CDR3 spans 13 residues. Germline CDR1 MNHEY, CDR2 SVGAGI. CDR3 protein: CASRRASGNEQYF. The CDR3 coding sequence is TGTGCCAGCAGGAGGGCCTCTGGCAATGAGCAGTACTTC.

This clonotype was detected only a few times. CDR3 residues: CASSQPSDIPYNEQFF. The CDR3, as DNA: TGCGCCAGCAGCCAACCATCGGACATCCCGTACAATGAGCAGTTCTTC. This rearrangement joins TRBV4-1 to TRBJ2-1; possible D gene TRBD1, 5 bases. The CDR3 runs to 16 residues. V lost 2 bases and J lost 4, with 15 bases in between. Germline loops: CDR1 MGHRA, CDR2 YSYEKL.

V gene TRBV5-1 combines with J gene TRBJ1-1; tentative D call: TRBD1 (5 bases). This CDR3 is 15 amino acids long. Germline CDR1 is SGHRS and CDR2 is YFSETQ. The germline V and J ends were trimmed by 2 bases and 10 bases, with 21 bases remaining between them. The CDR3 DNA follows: TGCGCCAGCAGCTTTGGTCAGGCGCAGGGCTTGAGAGCTTTCTTT. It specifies CASSFGQAQGLRAFF.

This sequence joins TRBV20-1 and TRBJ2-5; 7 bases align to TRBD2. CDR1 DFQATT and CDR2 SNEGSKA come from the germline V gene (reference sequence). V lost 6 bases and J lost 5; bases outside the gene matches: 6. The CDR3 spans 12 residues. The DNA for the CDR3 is TGCAGTGCGAGGGACTACGGGGAGACCCAGTACTTC. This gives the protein CSARDYGETQYF.